A selection of T cell receptor beta chains follows, all from one sample in a study of T-cell memory formation after mild COVID-19. TCRdb reprocessed the 5' RACE reads with MiXCR, giving one entry per CDR3 protein. Of about 310,000 distinct CDR3 sequences detected, roughly a fifth appear once; the ten largest clones hold around 21%. The sequenced material came from PBMCs or a T cell subset sorted from them (not recorded which). The receptors derive from a man younger than 35 who had mild COVID-19 (a few samples of this study predate the infection). Cell type and time point are not known. CDR3s include the opening cysteine and the closing phenylalanine or tryptophan. Each record gives: J gene, D gene, clone size, CDR3 length, V gene, CDR3 protein, CDR3 DNA. The D gene is left open where the match is weak. Clone size is shown for a subset of rows, as once, few, many or a class of expanded clone.

>TRBJ2-2|TRBD1|few|15|TRBV7-3
CASSSRDRPTGELFF
TGTGCCAGCAGCTCCCGGGACAGGCCCACCGGGGAGCTGTTTTTT
>TRBJ2-4|NA|many|15|TRBV24-1
CATSDPSLAKNIQYF
TGTGCCACCAGTGACCCCTCTCTAGCCAAAAACATTCAGTACTTC
>TRBJ2-5|TRBD2|few|15|TRBV6-2/TRBV6-3
CASRRFSGVQETQYF
TGTGCCAGCAGGAGGTTTAGCGGGGTCCAAGAGACCCAGTACTTC
>TRBJ2-3|NA|few|13|TRBV5-6
CASSPAAPGTQYF
TGTGCCAGCAGCCCAGCTGCCCCCGGAACGCAGTATTTT
>TRBJ1-1|NA|few|15|TRBV9
CASSVFGGPLTEAFF
TGTGCCAGCAGCGTATTCGGAGGCCCGCTCACTGAAGCTTTCTTT
>TRBJ1-1|NA|NA|15|TRBV6-5
CASSAPGSGATEAFF
TGTGCCAGCAGTGCGCCCGGGTCAGGGGCCACTGAAGCTTTCTTT
>TRBJ2-1|NA|NA|12|TRBV12-5
CASGLWHNEQFF
TGTGCTAGTGGTTTGTGGCACAATGAGCAGTTCTTC
>TRBJ1-1|TRBD1|NA|13|TRBV10-3
CAISGTGLMEAFF
TGTGCCATTTCCGGGACAGGGCTCATGGAAGCTTTCTTT
>TRBJ1-1|NA|NA|15|TRBV5-4
CASSAHTGMNTEAFF
TGTGCCAGCAGCGCCCATACAGGGATGAACACTGAAGCTTTCTTT
>TRBJ2-7|TRBD1|NA|13|TRBV20-1
CSADRGRNNEQYF
TGCAGTGCTGATAGGGGGCGGAACAACGAGCAGTACTTC
>TRBJ2-4|NA|NA|15|TRBV7-9
CASSLAGLAKNIQYF
TGTGCCAGCAGCTTAGCAGGGTTGGCCAAAAACATTCAGTACTTC
>TRBJ2-3|TRBD2|NA|17|TRBV28
CASSTASSGGAIDTQYF
TGTGCCAGCAGTACCGCATCTAGCGGGGGGGCTATAGATACGCAGTATTTT
>TRBJ2-4|NA|few|14|TRBV5-1
CASSSTIAKNIQYF
TGCGCCAGCAGCTCAACAATAGCCAAAAACATTCAGTACTTC
>TRBJ2-4|NA|few|15|TRBV21-1
CASSTLDFAKNIQYF
TGTGCCAGCAGCACACTGGACTTCGCCAAAAACATTCAGTACTTC
>TRBJ2-2|TRBD1|NA|18|TRBV4-3
CASSQEAVRTGGTGELFF
TGCGCCAGCAGCCAAGAAGCCGTCAGGACAGGAGGCACCGGGGAGCTGTTTTTT
>TRBJ2-5|NA|few|11|TRBV29-1
CSVGVGETQYF
TGCAGCGTTGGAGTTGGGGAGACCCAGTACTTC
>TRBJ2-1|TRBD2|few|16|TRBV7-2
CASSLEWTSGALGQFF
TGTGCCAGCAGCTTAGAGTGGACTAGCGGGGCTCTTGGGCAGTTCTTC
>TRBJ2-7|NA|NA|17|TRBV5-1
CASSSSLGSPGAYEQYF
TGCGCCAGCAGCTCCTCATTGGGGAGCCCCGGGGCTTACGAGCAGTACTTC
>TRBJ2-4|TRBD1|NA|12|TRBV12-3/TRBV12-4
CASSFLRQGQYF
TGTGCCAGCAGTTTCCTAAGACAGGGCCAGTACTTC
>TRBJ2-2|TRBD2|many|19|TRBV7-3
CASSPYYLAGGMNTGELFF
TGTGCCAGCAGCCCCTACTATTTAGCGGGGGGGATGAACACCGGGGAGCTGTTTTTT
>TRBJ1-5|NA|few|14|TRBV20-1
CSARAGQSNQPQHF
TGCAGTGCTAGAGCGGGACAAAGCAATCAGCCCCAGCATTTT
>TRBJ2-5|NA|NA|14|TRBV6-5
CASSRGASPETQYF
TGTGCCAGCAGCCGCGGAGCCTCCCCGGAGACCCAGTACTTC
>TRBJ2-7|NA|few|15|TRBV5-1
CASKGGSLYSYEQYF
TGCGCCAGCAAGGGCGGATCTCTTTACTCCTACGAGCAGTACTTC
>TRBJ2-7|NA|few|11|TRBV30
CAWTWAGLQYF
TGTGCCTGGACCTGGGCAGGGCTGCAGTACTTC
>TRBJ1-1|NA|NA|17|TRBV7-6
CASSLELAGTVNTEAFF
TGTGCCAGCAGCTTAGAGCTGGCAGGTACGGTGAACACTGAAGCTTTCTTT
>TRBJ1-1|NA|many|11|TRBV20-1
CSARWSTEAFF
TGCAGTGCCCGTTGGTCCACTGAAGCTTTCTTT
>TRBJ2-5|NA|few|14|TRBV20-1
CSAPRTDGGETQYF
TGCAGTGCCCCCCGGACCGACGGGGGAGAGACCCAGTACTTC
>TRBJ1-2|TRBD1|NA|13|TRBV2
CATGQGPSYGYTF
TGTGCCACCGGACAGGGGCCTAGCTATGGCTACACCTTC
>TRBJ2-7|NA|few|13|TRBV5-1
CASSRDRTYEQYF
TGCGCCAGCAGCAGAGACAGGACCTACGAGCAGTACTTC
>TRBJ2-1|TRBD1|NA|16|TRBV4-3
CASSQAPGQFYNEQFF
TGCGCCAGCAGCCAAGCTCCGGGACAGTTTTACAATGAGCAGTTCTTC
>TRBJ2-3|TRBD2|few|17|TRBV5-1
CASSLSTSGQTTDTQYF
TGCGCCAGCAGCTTGTCAACTAGCGGGCAAACCACAGATACGCAGTATTTT
>TRBJ2-1|NA|many|16|TRBV20-1
CSARDPAGAVYNEQFF
TGCAGTGCTAGAGATCCCGCGGGGGCGGTCTACAATGAGCAGTTCTTC
>TRBJ2-2|NA|few|12|TRBV7-2
CASSQDTGELFF
TGTGCCAGCAGCCAGGACACCGGGGAGCTGTTTTTT
>TRBJ2-4|TRBD1|NA|14|TRBV2
CASSEVPGGDIQYF
TGTGCCAGCAGTGAAGTTCCAGGGGGAGACATTCAGTACTTC
>TRBJ2-3|NA|once|14|TRBV12-3/TRBV12-4
CASSLIASTDTQYF
TGTGCCAGCAGTTTAATAGCTAGCACAGATACGCAGTATTTT
>TRBJ2-3|TRBD2|NA|17|TRBV27
CASSSTAGLAGGHTQYF
TGTGCCAGCAGTTCGACCGCTGGACTAGCGGGGGGCCATACGCAGTATTTT
>TRBJ1-6|NA|few|13|TRBV11-2
CASSVNGNSPLHF
TGTGCCAGCAGCGTCAATGGCAATTCACCCCTCCACTTT